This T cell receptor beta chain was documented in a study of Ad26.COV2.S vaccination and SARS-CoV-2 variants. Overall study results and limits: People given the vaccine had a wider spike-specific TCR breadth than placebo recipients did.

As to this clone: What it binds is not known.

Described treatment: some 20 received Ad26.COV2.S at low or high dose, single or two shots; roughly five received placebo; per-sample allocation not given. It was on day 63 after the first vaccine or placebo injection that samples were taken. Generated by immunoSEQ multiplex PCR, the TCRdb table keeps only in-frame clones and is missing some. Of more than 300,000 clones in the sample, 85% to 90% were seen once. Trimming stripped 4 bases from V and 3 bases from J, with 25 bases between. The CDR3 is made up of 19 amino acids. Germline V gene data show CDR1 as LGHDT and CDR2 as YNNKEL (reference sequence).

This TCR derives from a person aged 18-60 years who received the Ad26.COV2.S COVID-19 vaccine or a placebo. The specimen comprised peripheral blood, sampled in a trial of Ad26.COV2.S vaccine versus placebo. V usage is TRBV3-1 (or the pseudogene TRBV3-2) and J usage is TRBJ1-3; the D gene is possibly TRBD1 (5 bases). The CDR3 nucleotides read TGTGCCAGCAGCCCGCCCTCATCGGCAGGGTGGATTATTGGAAACACCATATATTTT. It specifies CASSPPSSAGWIIGNTIYF.